This is a list of T cell receptor beta chains from one sample in a study of blood T cell repertoires in COVID-19. Clones were sequenced by immunoSEQ multiplex PCR, and TCRdb holds only the in-frame ones, with some missing. The sample lists 90,000 to 100,000 clones; roughly 87% were seen once. The source material was peripheral blood. These receptors were collected from a woman aged 55-70 years with COVID-19, enrolled during active disease. Both conserved end residues are part of each CDR3. D genes are given only for firm matches. A row's size may be missing; if present it is once, few, many or a size class.

v_gene: TRBV27
j_gene: TRBJ2-7
abundance: -
d_gene: TRBD2
len: 16
CDR3aa: CASSRYVAGGPHEQYF

v_gene: TRBV9
j_gene: TRBJ1-3
abundance: -
d_gene: -
len: 17
CDR3aa: CASSVALDRASGNTIYF

v_gene: TRBV3-1/TRBV3-2
j_gene: TRBJ2-7
abundance: -
d_gene: -
len: 15
CDR3aa: CASSQEGTLRGEQYF

v_gene: TRBV19
j_gene: TRBJ1-2
abundance: -
d_gene: -
len: 15
CDR3aa: CASTPTGSSDYGYTF

v_gene: TRBV18
j_gene: TRBJ2-3
abundance: -
d_gene: TRBD1
len: 17
CDR3aa: CASSIRDRGALTDTQYF

v_gene: TRBV11-2
j_gene: TRBJ2-1
abundance: few
d_gene: TRBD2
len: 13
CDR3aa: CASSSGLATEQFF

v_gene: TRBV7-2
j_gene: TRBJ2-1
abundance: -
d_gene: TRBD1
len: 16
CDR3aa: CASSLAGTGGLDEQFF

v_gene: TRBV7-8
j_gene: TRBJ1-3
abundance: -
d_gene: TRBD1
len: 15
CDR3aa: CASSRGTGSGNTIYF

v_gene: TRBV11-3
j_gene: TRBJ2-3
abundance: many
d_gene: -
len: 15
CDR3aa: CASSSGQGNPDTQYF

v_gene: TRBV28
j_gene: TRBJ1-2
abundance: few
d_gene: -
len: 14
CDR3aa: CASSSPPGSRGYTF

v_gene: TRBV6-5
j_gene: TRBJ1-4
abundance: -
d_gene: -
len: 14
CDR3aa: CASSPQGSNEKLFF

v_gene: TRBV3-1/TRBV3-2
j_gene: TRBJ1-2
abundance: -
d_gene: -
len: 14
CDR3aa: CASSQGGYSYGYTF

v_gene: TRBV18
j_gene: TRBJ2-3
abundance: -
d_gene: TRBD2
len: 16
CDR3aa: CASSPRGGPYTDTQYF

v_gene: TRBV11-2
j_gene: TRBJ2-3
abundance: -
d_gene: -
len: 12
CDR3aa: CASSLGGDTQYF

v_gene: TRBV30
j_gene: TRBJ2-5
abundance: -
d_gene: -
len: 13
CDR3aa: CAWSVMAQETQYF

v_gene: TRBV4-3
j_gene: TRBJ1-2
abundance: -
d_gene: -
len: 15
CDR3aa: CASSQDQELKYGYTF

v_gene: TRBV11-2
j_gene: TRBJ1-5
abundance: -
d_gene: -
len: 12
CDR3aa: CASGDSNQPQHF

v_gene: TRBV5-1
j_gene: TRBJ2-7
abundance: -
d_gene: TRBD2
len: 15
CDR3aa: CASSLGAGVGYEQYF

v_gene: TRBV6-5
j_gene: TRBJ1-2
abundance: -
d_gene: TRBD1
len: 16
CDR3aa: CASSWSGTGMGYGYTF

v_gene: TRBV30
j_gene: TRBJ2-1
abundance: once
d_gene: TRBD1
len: 16
CDR3aa: CAWSVPRTGGFNEQFF

v_gene: TRBV9
j_gene: TRBJ1-1
abundance: -
d_gene: -
len: 15
CDR3aa: CASSATGQENTEAFF

v_gene: TRBV5-1
j_gene: TRBJ1-3
abundance: -
d_gene: -
len: 14
CDR3aa: CASSSQSSGNTIYF

v_gene: TRBV29-1
j_gene: TRBJ1-2
abundance: -
d_gene: TRBD1
len: 13
CDR3aa: CSVESGQGNGYTF

v_gene: TRBV4-2
j_gene: TRBJ1-3
abundance: few
d_gene: -
len: 15
CDR3aa: CASSPGSGGENTIYF

v_gene: TRBV2
j_gene: TRBJ1-2
abundance: -
d_gene: -
len: 13
CDR3aa: CASSGIGGSGYTF

v_gene: TRBV19
j_gene: TRBJ1-5
abundance: -
d_gene: TRBD1
len: 15
CDR3aa: CASSISGQGYQPQHF

v_gene: TRBV5-1
j_gene: TRBJ1-1
abundance: -
d_gene: -
len: 16
CDR3aa: CASSGTPGQMNTEAFF

v_gene: TRBV18
j_gene: TRBJ1-3
abundance: -
d_gene: -
len: 16
CDR3aa: CASSPSSELSGNTIYF

v_gene: TRBV28
j_gene: TRBJ1-5
abundance: -
d_gene: -
len: 14
CDR3aa: CASSAPGVDQPQHF

v_gene: TRBV18
j_gene: TRBJ1-4
abundance: -
d_gene: -
len: 17
CDR3aa: CASSPRQGSGSNEKLFF

v_gene: TRBV28
j_gene: TRBJ1-1
abundance: once
d_gene: -
len: 14
CDR3aa: CASSLYRANTEAFF

v_gene: TRBV6-2/TRBV6-3
j_gene: TRBJ1-5
abundance: -
d_gene: -
len: 15
CDR3aa: CASSYLQGEGQPQHF

v_gene: TRBV5-1
j_gene: TRBJ1-3
abundance: -
d_gene: -
len: 15
CDR3aa: CASSLAGFSGNTIYF

v_gene: TRBV3-1/TRBV3-2
j_gene: TRBJ2-7
abundance: -
d_gene: -
len: 19
CDR3aa: CASSQGERFLSPDPYEQYF

v_gene: TRBV30
j_gene: TRBJ2-3
abundance: once
d_gene: TRBD2
len: 16
CDR3aa: CAWNKGVAGGRDTQYF